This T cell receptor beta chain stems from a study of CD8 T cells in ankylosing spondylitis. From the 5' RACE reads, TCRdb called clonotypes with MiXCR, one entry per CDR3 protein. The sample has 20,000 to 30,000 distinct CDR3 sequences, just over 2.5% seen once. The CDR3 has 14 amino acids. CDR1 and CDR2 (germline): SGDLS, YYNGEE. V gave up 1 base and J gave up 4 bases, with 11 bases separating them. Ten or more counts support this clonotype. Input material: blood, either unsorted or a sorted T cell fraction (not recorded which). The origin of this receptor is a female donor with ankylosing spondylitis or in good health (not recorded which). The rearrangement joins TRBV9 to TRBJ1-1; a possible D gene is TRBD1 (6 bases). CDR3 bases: TGTGCCAGCAGCGTAACCCAGGGGACCACTGAAGCTTTCTTT. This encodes CASSVTQGTTEAFF.